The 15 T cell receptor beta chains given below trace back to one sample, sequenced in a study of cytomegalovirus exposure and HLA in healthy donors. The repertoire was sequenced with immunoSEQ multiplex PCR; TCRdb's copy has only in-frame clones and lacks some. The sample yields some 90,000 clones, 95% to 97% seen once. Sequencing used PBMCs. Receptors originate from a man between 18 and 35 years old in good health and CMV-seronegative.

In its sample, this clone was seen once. The CDR3 DNA follows: TGCGCCAGCAGCACCGGGACAGGGGGCAGGAGCGGTCAGCCCCAGCATTTT. Protein product: CASSTGTGGRSGQPQHF. The genes are TRBV10-2 and TRBJ1-5; 12 bases are a match to TRBD1. The V gene's germline CDR1 is WSHSY and CDR2 SAAADI. CDR3 length: 17 amino acids. With V trimmed by 6 bases and J by 6 bases, 12 bases remained unmatched.

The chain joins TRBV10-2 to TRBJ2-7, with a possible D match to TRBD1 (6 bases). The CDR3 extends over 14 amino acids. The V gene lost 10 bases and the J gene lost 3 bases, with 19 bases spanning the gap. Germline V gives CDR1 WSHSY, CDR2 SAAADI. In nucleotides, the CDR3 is TGCGCCACCACGAGTGTGGGACAAAACTACGAGCAGTACGTC. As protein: CATTSVGQNYEQYV.

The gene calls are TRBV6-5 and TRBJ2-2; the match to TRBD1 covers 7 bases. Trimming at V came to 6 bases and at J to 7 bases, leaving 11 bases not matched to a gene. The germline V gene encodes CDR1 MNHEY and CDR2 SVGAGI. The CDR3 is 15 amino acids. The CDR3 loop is CASREIDRAIGELFF. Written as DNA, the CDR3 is TGTGCCAGCAGGGAGATAGACAGGGCCATCGGGGAGCTGTTTTTT.

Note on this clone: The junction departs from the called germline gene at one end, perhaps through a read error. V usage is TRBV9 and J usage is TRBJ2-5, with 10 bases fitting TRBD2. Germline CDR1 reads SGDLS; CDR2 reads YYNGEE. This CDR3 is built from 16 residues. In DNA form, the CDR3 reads TGTGCCAGCAGCGTAGGTCTGACTAGCGGGCAAGATACCCAGTACTTC. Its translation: CASSVGLTSGQDTQYF.

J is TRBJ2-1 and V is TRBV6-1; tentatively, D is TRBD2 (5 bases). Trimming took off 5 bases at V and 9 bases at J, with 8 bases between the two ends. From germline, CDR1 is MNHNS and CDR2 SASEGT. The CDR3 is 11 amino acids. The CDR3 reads CASSWAGEQFF. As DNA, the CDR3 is TGTGCCAGCAGTTGGGCGGGTGAGCAGTTCTTC.

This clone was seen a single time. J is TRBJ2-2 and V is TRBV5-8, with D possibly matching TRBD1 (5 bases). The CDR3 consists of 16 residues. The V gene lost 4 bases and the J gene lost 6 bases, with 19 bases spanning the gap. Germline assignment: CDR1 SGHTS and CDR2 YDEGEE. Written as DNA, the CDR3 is TGTGCCAGCAGCCCCAAGGGGCTGCAATTGGCCGGGGAGCTGTTTTTT. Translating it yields CASSPKGLQLAGELFF.

The CDR3 protein is CSVAQATNEKLFF. The CDR3, as DNA: TGCAGCGTTGCACAGGCAACTAATGAAAAACTGTTTTTT. The chain combines TRBV29-1 with TRBJ1-4, with a weak D call TRBD1 (5 bases). The CDR3 spans 13 residues. Trimming cost V 4 bases and J 0 bases, with 6 bases left between them. Germline CDR1 is SQVTM and CDR2 is ANQGSEA.

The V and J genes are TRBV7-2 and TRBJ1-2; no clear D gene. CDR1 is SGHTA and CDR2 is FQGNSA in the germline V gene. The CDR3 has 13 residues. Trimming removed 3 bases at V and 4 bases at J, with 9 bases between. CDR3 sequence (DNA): TGTGCCAGCAGCTTGAGGGTGGGCTATGGCTACACCTTC. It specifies CASSLRVGYGYTF.

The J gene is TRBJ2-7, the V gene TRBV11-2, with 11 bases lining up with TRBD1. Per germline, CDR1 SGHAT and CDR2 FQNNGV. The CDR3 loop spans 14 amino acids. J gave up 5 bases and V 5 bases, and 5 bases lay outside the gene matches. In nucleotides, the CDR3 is TGTGCCAGCAGCCCCGGGACAGGGGGGCACGAGCAGTACTTC. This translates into CASSPGTGGHEQYF.

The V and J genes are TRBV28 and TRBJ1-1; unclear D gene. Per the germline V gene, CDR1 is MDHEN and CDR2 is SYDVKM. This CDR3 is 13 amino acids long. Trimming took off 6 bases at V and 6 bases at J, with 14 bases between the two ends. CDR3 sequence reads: CASSSLPGAEAFF. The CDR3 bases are TGTGCCAGCAGCTCCCTCCCGGGTGCTGAAGCTTTCTTT. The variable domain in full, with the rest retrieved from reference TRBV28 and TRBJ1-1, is DVKVTQSSRYLVKRTGEKVFLECVQDMDHENMFWYRQDPGLGLRLIYFSYDVKMKEKGDIPEGYSVSREKKERFSLILESASTNQTSMYLCASSSLPGAEAFFGQGTRLTVV.

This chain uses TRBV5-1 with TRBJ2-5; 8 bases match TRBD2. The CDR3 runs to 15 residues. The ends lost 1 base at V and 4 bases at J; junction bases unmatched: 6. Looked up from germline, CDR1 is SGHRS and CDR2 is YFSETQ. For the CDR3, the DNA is TGCGCCAGCAGCTTGATGGGTGCGGGGGGAGAGACCCAGTACTTC. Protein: CASSLMGAGGETQYF.

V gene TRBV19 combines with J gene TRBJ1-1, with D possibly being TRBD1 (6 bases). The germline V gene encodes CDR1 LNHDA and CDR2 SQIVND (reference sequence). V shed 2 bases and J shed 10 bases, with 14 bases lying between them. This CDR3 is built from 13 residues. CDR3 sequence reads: CASSIFAGQRAFF. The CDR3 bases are TGTGCCAGTAGTATATTTGCAGGACAGAGAGCTTTCTTT.

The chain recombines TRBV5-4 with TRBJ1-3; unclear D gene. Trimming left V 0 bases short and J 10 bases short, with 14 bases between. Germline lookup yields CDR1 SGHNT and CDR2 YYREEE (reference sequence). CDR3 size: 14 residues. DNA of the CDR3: TGTGCCAGCAGCTTGGCCCGCGGTTCGAGAACCATATATTTT. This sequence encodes CASSLARGSRTIYF.

DNA for the CDR3: TGTGCCAGCAGCTTGGCACAGGGGTTCTCTGGAAACACCATATATTTT. It codes for CASSLAQGFSGNTIYF. The gene calls are TRBV5-4 and TRBJ1-3, with TRBD1 matching 7 bases. The V and J ends lost 0 bases and 0 bases, in that order; junction bases with no gene match: 3. In germline, CDR1 is SGHNT, CDR2 YYREEE (reference sequence). The CDR3 runs 16 residues.

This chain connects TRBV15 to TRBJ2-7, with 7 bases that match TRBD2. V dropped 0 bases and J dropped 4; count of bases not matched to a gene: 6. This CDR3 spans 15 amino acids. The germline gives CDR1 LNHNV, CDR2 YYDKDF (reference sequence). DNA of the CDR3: TGTGCCACCAGCAGAGATCCTCACGGGGGGTACGAGCAGTACGTC. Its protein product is CATSRDPHGGYEQYV.